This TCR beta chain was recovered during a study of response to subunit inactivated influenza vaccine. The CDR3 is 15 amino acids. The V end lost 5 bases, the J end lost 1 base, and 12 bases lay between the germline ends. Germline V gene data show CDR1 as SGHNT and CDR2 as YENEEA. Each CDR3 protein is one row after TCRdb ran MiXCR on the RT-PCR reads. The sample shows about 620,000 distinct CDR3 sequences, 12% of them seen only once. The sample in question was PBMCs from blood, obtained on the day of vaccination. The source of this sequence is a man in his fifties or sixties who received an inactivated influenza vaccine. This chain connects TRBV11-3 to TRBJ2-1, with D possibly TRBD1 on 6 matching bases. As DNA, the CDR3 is TGTGCCAGCAGCCCCGGACAGCTTTCCTACAATGAGCAGTTCTTC. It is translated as CASSPGQLSYNEQFF. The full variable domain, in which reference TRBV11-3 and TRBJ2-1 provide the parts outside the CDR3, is EAGVVQSPRYKIIEKKQPVAFWCNPISGHNTLYWYLQNLGQGPELLIRYENEEAVDDSQLPKDRFSAERLKGVDSTLKIQPAELGDSAVYLCASSPGQLSYNEQFFGPGTRLTVL.